The present entry profiles one T cell receptor beta chain with its context. Its antigen is still unknown. Trimming cost V 8 bases and J 6 bases, with 17 bases left between them. This CDR3 contains 14 residues. These data come from a study of identical twins. Using its own MiXCR run on the 5' RACE reads, TCRdb lists one record per CDR3 protein. This table holds more than 400,000 distinct CDR3 sequences, 13% to 15% found once. Study-wide points: Where out-of-frame alpha sequences were twin-shared, they showed excess low generation probability.

These data are also associated with another study on yellow fever vaccine responses in identical twins.

Sequenced input: CD4+ T cells sorted from blood. The source is a young woman in good health. The V gene is TRBV12-3 or TRBV12-4, the J gene TRBJ2-1; maybe TRBD2 (6 bases). This CDR3 is CASSPQGGINEQFF. CDR3 DNA: TGTGCCAGCTCCCCCCAGGGCGGGATCAATGAGCAGTTCTTC.